What follows are 18 T cell receptor beta chains derived from one specimen sequenced in a study of breast tumors, draining lymph nodes, adjacent tissues. TCRdb independently ran MiXCR on the multiplex PCR reads; one entry per CDR3 protein. This sample has around 250,000 distinct CDR3 sequences, with less than 35% found just once. The lymph nodes were axillary draining lymph nodes from breast cancer patients. The sequenced sample was axillary lymph node tissue. All receptors derive from a female donor with breast cancer. Some clones in this sample may be carry-over from other donors' samples.

This chain uses TRBV7-6 with TRBJ1-3; 10 bases are a match to TRBD1. CDR3 length: 15 amino acids. CDR1 SGHVS and CDR2 FNYEAQ come from the germline V gene. Trimming took 5 bases from V and 2 from J; bases not matched to a gene: 3. The CDR3, as DNA: TGTGCCAGCAGCCCCGGGACAGGGGCTGGAAACACCATATATTTT. Residues: CASSPGTGAGNTIYF. The full variable domain, rest sourced from reference TRBV7-6 and TRBJ1-3, is GAGVSQSPRYKVTKRGQDVALRCDPISGHVSLYWYRQALGQGPEFLTYFNYEAQQDKSGLPNDRFSAERPEGSISTLTIQRTEQRDSAMYRCASSPGTGAGNTIYFGEGSWLTVV.

Regarding this clonotype: A much bigger clone sits one base away, suggesting this may be a read error. This likely comes from a read error, as the CDR3 has no conserved phenylalanine or tryptophan at its end. The rearrangement joins TRBV7-2 to TRBJ1-2; no definite D call. Trimming took 3 bases from V and 8 from J, leaving 16 bases between them. CDR3 length: 14 residues. Germline V gene sequence: CDR1 SGHTA, CDR2 FQGNSA. The chain's CDR3 is CASSFSGSGDGYTL. CDR3 sequence (DNA): TGTGCCAGCAGCTTTTCGGGATCCGGCGACGGCTACACCCTC.

Points on this clonotype: A single base separates this from a much larger clone, so it may be a read error. The chain has TRBV20-1 and TRBJ2-7, with TRBD2 matching over 10 bases. This CDR3 comprises 16 residues. The germline V gene encodes CDR1 DFQATT and CDR2 SNEGSKA (reference sequence). V trimming: 0 bases; J trimming: 2 bases; junction bases outside the gene matches: 7. Written as DNA, the CDR3 is TGCAGTGCTAGAGATGTTACTAGCGGGACGCCCTACGAGCAGTACTTC. Protein: CSARDVTSGTPYEQYF.

This clonotype was recorded many times. This chain uses TRBV2 with TRBJ2-7; D is unclear. There are 11 residues in the CDR3. CDR1 SNHLY and CDR2 FYNNEI come from the germline V gene. The ends were cut back, 1 base at V and 5 bases at J, with 3 bases in the middle. CDR3: CASSEVDEQYF. The DNA of the CDR3 is TGTGCCAGCAGTGAAGTGGACGAGCAGTACTTC.

This clonotype was counted ten times or more. This chain links TRBV6-5 with TRBJ2-5; D unresolved. Germline-derived CDR1 and CDR2 are MNHEY and SVGAGI. The V end lost 7 bases, the J end lost 4 bases, and 7 bases lay between the germline ends. There are 11 residues in the CDR3. DNA for the CDR3: TGTGCCAGCATACTTGGAGAGACCCAGTACTTC. This translates into CASILGETQYF.

The chain carries TRBV12-3 or TRBV12-4 and TRBJ1-1; tentatively, D is TRBD1 (5 bases). The CDR3 length is 14 residues. The V gene lost 6 bases and the J gene lost 2 bases, with 13 bases spanning the gap. The chain's CDR3 is CASRLGGFNTEAFF. The DNA of the CDR3 is TGTGCCAGCAGACTGGGGGGGTTTAACACTGAAGCTTTCTTT.

This chain joins TRBV5-1 and TRBJ2-7, with 14 bases aligning to TRBD2. Trimming removed 4 bases from V and 7 bases from J; junction bases left unmatched: 10. CDR3 length: 16 residues. Per the germline V gene, CDR1 is SGHRS and CDR2 is YFSETQ. In DNA, the CDR3 is TGCGCCAGCAGCCTCGGGACTAGCGGGAGATCGGGGGAGCAGTACTTC. Protein sequence: CASSLGTSGRSGEQYF.

The V and J genes are TRBV6-5 and TRBJ2-3, with D perhaps matching TRBD1 or TRBD2 (5 bases each). The V end was cut by 2 bases, the J end by 0 bases, with 9 bases between. Germline CDR1 is MNHEY and CDR2 is SVGAGI. This CDR3 has 15 residues. The CDR3 sequence: CASSYGTFSTDTQYF. CDR3 bases: TGTGCCAGCAGTTACGGGACGTTTAGCACAGATACGCAGTATTTT.

V and J are TRBV5-1 and TRBJ2-5; 11 bases agree with TRBD1. Losses at the gene ends were 1 base for V and 4 bases for J; bases not matched to a gene: 3. CDR1 is SGHRS and CDR2 is YFSETQ in the germline V gene. The CDR3 has 15 residues. CDR3 in amino acids: CASSLLGQGAETQYF. The CDR3 DNA reads as TGCGCCAGCAGCTTGCTCGGACAGGGGGCAGAGACCCAGTACTTC.

This clonotype is a singleton in its sample. A much larger clone is a single base away; this may be a read error. The chain uses TRBV5-6 and TRBJ2-3; no reliable D call. CDR3 length: 18 residues. Germline V gives CDR1 SGHDT, CDR2 YYEEEE. The germline V and J ends were trimmed by 1 base and 1 base, with 19 bases remaining between them. CDR3 in DNA: TGTGCCAGCAGCTTGATAGGGTTGCAAAGGCCGGGCACAGATACGCAGTATTTT. Its translation: CASSLIGLQRPGTDTQYF.

This clonotype has ten or more counts. This sequence joins TRBV6-6 and TRBJ2-3; D not resolved. CDR1 MNHNY and CDR2 SVGAGI come from the germline V gene (reference sequence). The germline V and J ends were trimmed by 5 bases and 4 bases, with 7 bases remaining between them. CDR3 length: 12 residues. CDR3 protein: CASSAFSDTQYF. The CDR3 DNA is TGTGCCAGCAGTGCCTTCTCAGATACGCAGTATTTT.

This clonotype was counted ten times or more. CDR3 in DNA: TGTGCCGGGAACGGACAAACGGGTCATGAGCAGTTCTTC. Translated, it gives CAGNGQTGHEQFF. This chain joins TRBV2 and TRBJ2-1; maybe TRBD1 (5 bases). Deletions cut 11 bases from V and 8 bases from J, with 19 bases between. The CDR3 length is 13 residues. Germline values: CDR1 SNHLY, CDR2 FYNNEI.

DNA for the CDR3: TGTGCCACCAGTGATCGGACAGGGGGCGCGGATGGCTACACCTTC. Its translation is CATSDRTGGADGYTF. The chain employs TRBV24-1 and TRBJ1-2; TRBD1 agrees at 11 bases. Germline V CDR1 and CDR2: KGHDR, SFDVKD. The CDR3 contains 15 residues. V was clipped by 3 bases and J by 6 bases; unmatched bases: 5.

In this sample, this clonotype turned up a few times. This chain connects TRBV6-6 to TRBJ2-5, with D possibly TRBD2 on 5 matching bases. The germline CDR1 and CDR2 sequences are MNHNY and SVGAGI (reference sequence). This CDR3 region has 13 residues. Trimming pared 5 bases from V and 7 bases from J, leaving 14 bases between. CDR3 sequence reads: CASSPLLESTQYF. CDR3 sequence (DNA): TGTGCCAGCAGTCCCCTACTAGAGTCGACCCAGTACTTC.

This clonotype was observed a handful of times. The chain is built from TRBV3-1 and TRBJ2-5; TRBD2 aligns across 9 bases. The CDR3 totals 16 residues. Trimming cost V 3 bases and J 4 bases; bases outside gene matches: 9. Germline V gives CDR1 LGHDT, CDR2 YNNKEL (reference sequence). This CDR3 reads CASSHRASGIRETQYF. The CDR3 region has the DNA TGTGCCAGCAGCCATCGGGCTAGCGGGATTCGAGAGACCCAGTACTTC.

The table lists this clonotype with many counts. The rearrangement uses TRBV5-1 and TRBJ2-3; no reliable D call. This CDR3 has 16 amino acids. V was shortened by 4 bases and J by 2 bases, with 17 bases between the two germline ends. Per the germline V gene, CDR1 is SGHRS and CDR2 is YFSETQ. CDR3: CASSLQTDTPTDTQYF. The CDR3 DNA reads as TGCGCCAGCAGCCTCCAGACTGACACCCCCACAGATACGCAGTATTTT.

The chain links TRBV6-1 to TRBJ1-5; perhaps TRBD1 as D (6 bases). CDR3 length: 18 residues. Germline CDR1 MNHNS, CDR2 SASEGT. Trimming removed 5 bases from V and 4 bases from J, with 24 bases in between. CDR3 sequence reads: CASSHLRGWGGGNQPQHF. The CDR3 DNA reads TGTGCCAGCAGTCACTTAAGGGGGTGGGGAGGAGGAAATCAGCCCCAGCATTTT.

The chain is built from TRBV29-1 and TRBJ1-2, with TRBD1 identical over 8 bases. In germline, CDR1 is SQVTM, CDR2 ANQGSEA. Trimming took 3 bases from V and 4 from J; bases not matched to a gene: 7. CDR3 length: 14 residues. The CDR3 protein is CSVDGQGSIYGYTF. The CDR3, as DNA: TGCAGCGTTGACGGACAGGGATCAATCTATGGCTACACCTTC.